This TCR beta chain was identified during a study of blood T cell repertoires in COVID-19. The wider study: Acute-phase and convalescent COVID-19 samples originated in the United States, Italy and Spain. Sources were T cells, B-cell-depleted T cells, or PBMCs; the material itself was cDNA or gDNA.

Produced via immunoSEQ multiplex PCR; TCRdb's table is partial and in-frame only. The sample records 87,000 or so clones, around 87% being singletons. This CDR3 region has 15 residues. Between the trimmed V and J ends, which lost 6 bases and 7 bases, there was a span of 16 bases. CDR1 and CDR2 (germline): MDHEN, SYDVKM. This rearrangement joins TRBV28 to TRBJ1-6; D unclear. Specimen: peripheral blood. The clonotype comes from a human donor with acute or convalescent COVID-19. The donor label of this sample is uncertain. Here the CDR3 reads CASSPLRVPNSPLHF. The CDR3 nucleotides read TGTGCCAGCAGCCCCCTGAGAGTTCCCAATTCACCCCTCCACTTT.